One sample yielded the 23 T cell receptor beta chains listed below, sequenced in a study of T cells in women clearing cervical HPV infection listed by TCRdb under 2018. The protocol used for the library was the immunoSEQ multiplex PCR assay. In TCRdb, the immuneACCESS table is reduced to in-frame sequences with V and J assigned. These tables do not hold every clone; where another copy was compared, an unresolved V gene accounts for under half, and the others remain unexplained. The sample's table covers 15,000 to 20,000 clones. The ten largest account for about a sixth of the sample. The source material was blood buffy coat. These receptors were obtained from a woman between 18 and 75 years old with a cervical HPV16 infection that either progressed to CIN3+ or cleared (not recorded which).

Comment on this clone: The read terminates 3 residues ahead of where the CDR3 ends, so the germline J gene completes it. V usage is TRBV20-1 and J usage is TRBJ2-7, with 10 positions matching TRBD1. The CDR3 totals 14 residues. The V gene end was trimmed by 7 bases and the J gene end by 5 bases; junction bases not matched to a gene: 11. Germline-derived CDR1 and CDR2 are DFQATT and SNEGSKA (reference sequence). CDR3 protein: CSVTEGTGVDEQYF. The covered CDR3 bases are TGCAGTGTGACCGAAGGGACAGGGGTCGACGAG.

Regarding this clone: The read terminates 3 residues before the CDR3 end, so the remaining end is supplied by the germline J gene. Other DNA sequences from this sample encode an identical CDR3 as well. The rearrangement links TRBV27 to TRBJ2-2; D might be TRBD2 (5 bases). CDR1 and CDR2 from the germline V gene are MNHEY and SMNVEV (reference sequence). The CDR3 covers 14 residues. V lost 7 bases to trimming and J lost 6 bases, with 15 bases between them. CDR3 bases read: TGTGCCAGCACGCAGAGGGTTCGCTCCGGGGAG. This codes for CASTQRVRSGE. The complete CDR3 reads CASTQRVRSGELFF.

About this clone itself: The read ends 3 residues shy of where the CDR3 ends; the end is completed using the germline J gene. The V and J genes are TRBV19 and TRBJ1-6, with 8 nucleotides matching TRBD1. CDR3 size: 16 residues. The V gene end was trimmed by 0 bases and the J gene end by 7 bases; junction bases not matched to a gene: 5. In germline, CDR1 is LNHDA, CDR2 SQIVND (reference sequence). CDR3: CASSIDRGQGNSPLHF. CDR3 bases read: TGTGCCAGTAGTATAGATCGTGGACAGGGAAATTCACCC.

Remarks on this clone: The read is 3 residues too short to cover the CDR3 end, so that end is filled in from the germline J gene. This chain uses TRBV2 with TRBJ1-2; TRBD1 agrees at 7 bases. CDR1 and CDR2 (germline): SNHLY, FYNNEI. CDR3 length: 14 residues. The CDR3 DNA, read in part, is TGTGCCAGCAGCGGGACAGAGATTACCTACGAC. It codes for CASSGTEITYD. The full CDR3 protein is CASSGTEITYDYTF.

About this clone itself: Read sequence stops 3 residues before the CDR3 end, and the germline J gene provides the missing end. The chain couples TRBV2 to TRBJ2-2; TRBD1 agrees at 9 bases. The V and J ends lost 6 bases and 2 bases, in that order; junction bases with no gene match: 4. This CDR3 has 15 amino acids. CDR1 is SNHLY and CDR2 is FYNNEI in the germline V gene. CDR3 amino acids: CASRGTGLNTGELFF. The DNA read from the CDR3 is TGTGCCAGCAGGGGGACAGGGCTTAACACCGGGGAG. Full variable domain (rest looked up from reference TRBV2 and TRBJ2-2): EPEVTQTPSHQVTQMGQEVILRCVPISNHLYFYWYRQILGQKVEFLVSFYNNEISEKSEIFDDQFSVERPDGSNFTLKIRSTKLEDSAMYFCASRGTGLNTGELFFGEGSRLTVL.

As regards this clone: Read sequence stops 3 residues before the CDR3 end, and the germline J gene provides the missing end. The chain uses TRBV27 and TRBJ2-3; 9 nucleotides line up with TRBD2. CDR1 is MNHEY, CDR2 SMNVEV, per germline (reference sequence). Trimming removed 10 bases from V and 6 bases from J; junction bases left unmatched: 14. The CDR3 is 15 amino acids. The DNA read from the CDR3 is TGTGCCACCAACCGAGGGGCGGGGGGGGTGGATACG. The encoded protein is CATNRGAGGVDT. The entire CDR3 reads CATNRGAGGVDTQYF.

CDR3: CASNPPGTNYGYTF. Incomplete CDR3 DNA: TGTGCCAGTAACCCCCCCGGGACAAACTATGGC. The V gene is TRBV19, the J gene TRBJ1-2, with a tentative D call TRBD1 (6 bases). The read finishes 3 residues shy of the CDR3 end, and the germline J gene is used to complete it. The CDR3 consists of 14 residues. The germline V gene encodes CDR1 LNHDA and CDR2 SQIVND (reference sequence). Trimming pared 7 bases from V and 2 bases from J, leaving 14 bases between.

On this clone: From the germline J gene comes the end of the CDR3, since the read stops 3 residues before it. The same CDR3 is also encoded by other DNA sequences in this sample. The rearrangement joins TRBV18 to TRBJ1-3, with 7 nucleotides matching TRBD1. The trim removed 3 bases at V and 0 bases at J, leaving 2 bases unmatched. From germline, CDR1 is KGHSH and CDR2 LQKENI. The CDR3 consists of 15 residues. This chain's CDR3 is CASSPDRSSGNTIYF. The sequenced CDR3 bases are TGTGCCAGCTCACCGGACAGGTCCTCTGGAAACACC. Complete variable domain (other parts from reference TRBV18 and TRBJ1-3): NAGVMQNPRHLVRRRGQEARLRCSPMKGHSHVYWYRQLPEEGLKFMVYLQKENIIDESGMPKERFSAEFPKEGPSILRIQQVVRGDSAAYFCASSPDRSSGNTIYFGEGSWLTVV.

For this clone: Read coverage stops 3 residues before the CDR3 terminus; the germline J gene supplies the remainder. The chain combines TRBV30 with TRBJ1-2; TRBD1 might be the D (5 bases). CDR3 length: 11 amino acids. CDR1 is GTSNPN and CDR2 is SVGIG in the germline V gene (reference sequence). Trimming shortened V by 4 bases and J by 7 bases, and 10 bases separated the two germline ends. CDR3 DNA (partial): TGTGCCTGGATTGGGGGGGGTGGC. Residues: CAWIGGGG. The complete CDR3 reads CAWIGGGGYTF.

Concerning this clone itself: The CDR3 end is not reached by the read, which stops 3 residues before it; the germline J gene fills it in. The genes are TRBV30 and TRBJ2-4; 10 bases are shared with TRBD1. The germline V gene encodes CDR1 GTSNPN and CDR2 SVGIG (reference sequence). This CDR3 spans 17 amino acids. CDR3 DNA, as far as it was read: TGTGCCTGGACCCAATTGGGACAGGGGTTTGCCAACTATGGT. Translated, it gives CAWTQLGQGFANYG. In full, the CDR3 reads CAWTQLGQGFANYGQYF.

Turning to this clone: The read ends 3 residues early relative to the CDR3; the germline J gene fills the gap. The rearrangement uses TRBV12-3 or TRBV12-4 and TRBJ2-5; the match to TRBD1 covers 8 bases. This CDR3 contains 16 residues. Trimming cost V 5 bases and J 5 bases; bases outside gene matches: 13. CDR3 bases read: TGTGCCAGCAGTCCTGGACAGGGCTTTGACGCGGAGACC. It encodes CASSPGQGFDAET. The full CDR3 protein is CASSPGQGFDAETQYF.

Concerning this clone itself: The sequenced fragment ends 3 residues before the CDR3 boundary, so the rest is inferred from the germline J gene. V usage is TRBV6-8 and J usage is TRBJ1-1; D may be TRBD1 (6 bases). CDR3 length equals 13 residues. Germline V gene lookup returns CDR1 MNHGY and CDR2 SAAAGT. This CDR3 is CASNRTRDTQAFF. The sequenced CDR3 bases are TGTGCCAGCAATAGAACCAGGGACACCCAA.

Incomplete CDR3 DNA: TGTGCCAGCAGCTTAGCGTCTAACTACAATGAG. This translates into CASSLASNYNE. The CDR3 as a whole reads CASSLASNYNEQFF. The chain couples TRBV7-9 to TRBJ2-1; D is unclear. The read terminates 3 residues ahead of where the CDR3 ends, so the germline J gene completes it. Germline lookup yields CDR1 SEHNR and CDR2 FQNEAQ (reference sequence). The CDR3 covers 14 residues. V gave up 0 bases and J gave up 3 bases, with 6 bases separating them.

CDR3 amino acids: CASRGGGDGYTF. The covered CDR3 bases are TGCGCCAGCAGAGGGGGAGGGGATGGC. The V and J genes are TRBV5-1 and TRBJ1-2; D is perhaps TRBD1 (6 bases). The read ends 3 residues before the CDR3 terminus; that terminus is restored from the germline J gene. The germline V gene has CDR1 SGHRS and CDR2 YFSETQ. Trimming stripped 5 bases from V and 6 bases from J, with 11 bases between. The CDR3 sequence is 12 residues long.

Notes on this clone: The CDR3 end falls 3 residues outside the read, so it is completed with the germline J gene. The J gene is TRBJ2-3, the V gene TRBV7-2, with 9 positions matching TRBD1. Trimming removed 1 base from V and 4 bases from J; junction bases left unmatched: 3. This CDR3 is built from 15 residues. CDR1 is SGHTA, CDR2 FQGNSA, per germline. CDR3 in amino acids: CASSLVGDRADTQYF. The DNA read from the CDR3 is TGTGCCAGCAGCTTAGTAGGGGACAGGGCAGATACG.

As for this clone: The CDR3 end lies 3 residues beyond the end of the read and is filled in from the germline J gene. V gene TRBV20-1 combines with J gene TRBJ2-5; D remains ambiguous. The V end was cut by 3 bases, the J end by 1 base, with 12 bases between. Germline CDR1 reads DFQATT; CDR2 reads SNEGSKA (reference sequence). CDR3 length: 14 residues. The CDR3 bases that were read are TGCAGTGCTAGTTTCCGGTCGGGCCAAGAGACC. This codes for CSASFRSGQET. The entire CDR3 is CSASFRSGQETQYF.

About this clone: The sequence runs out 3 residues before the end of the CDR3; the remainder is reconstructed from the germline J gene. This sequence joins TRBV6-4 and TRBJ2-1; tentative D call: TRBD2 (6 bases). Trimming cost V 3 bases and J 7 bases, with 16 bases left between them. Germline CDR1 MRHNA, CDR2 SNTAGT. This CDR3 is built from 15 residues. This CDR3 reads CASSEPGVGWNEQFF. The CDR3 bases that were read are TGTGCCAGCAGTGAACCGGGGGTAGGGTGGAATGAG.

Remarks on this clone: The read ends 3 residues shy of where the CDR3 ends; the end is completed using the germline J gene. The chain couples TRBV9 to TRBJ1-1; tentatively, D is TRBD1 (6 bases). V dropped 7 bases and J dropped 0 bases, with 25 bases sitting between them. CDR3 length: 18 amino acids. The germline gives CDR1 SGDLS, CDR2 YYNGEE. CDR3 DNA, as far as it was read: TGTGCCAGCCTCTTAAATAATGACAGGCCGGCGATGAACACTGAA. Translating it yields CASLLNNDRPAMNTE. The whole CDR3 region reads CASLLNNDRPAMNTEAFF.

As concerns this clone: From the germline J gene comes the end of the CDR3, since the read stops 3 residues before it. The chain recombines TRBV5-1 with TRBJ2-7; D gene ambiguous. The CDR3 has 12 amino acids. CDR1 and CDR2 (germline): SGHRS, YFSETQ. The V and J ends lost 0 bases and 6 bases respectively, with 7 bases between them. The CDR3 bases that were read are TGCGCCAGCAGCTTGGAGGGCCTCGAG. It yields the protein CASSLEGLE. The whole CDR3 is CASSLEGLEQYF.

The CDR3 bases that were read are TGTGCCAGCAGTCGACAGGGTATCTCCTACGAG. Protein: CASSRQGISYE. The entire CDR3 sequence reads CASSRQGISYEQYF. This chain links TRBV2 with TRBJ2-7; TRBD1 matches 7 bases. From the germline J gene comes the end of the CDR3, since the read stops 3 residues before it. CDR1 is SNHLY and CDR2 is FYNNEI in the germline V gene. V trimming: 5 bases; J trimming: 0 bases; junction bases outside the gene matches: 4. This CDR3 has 14 residues.

Comments on this clone: Coverage ceases 3 residues before the CDR3 finishes, and the germline J gene fills in the end. This rearrangement joins TRBV7-9 to TRBJ1-4, with TRBD1 matching over 7 bases. Germline lookup yields CDR1 SEHNR and CDR2 FQNEAQ (reference sequence). The V segment lost 0 bases and the J segment 8 bases; nucleotides outside the gene matches: 6. The CDR3 has 15 amino acids. The covered CDR3 bases are TGTGCCAGCAGCTTAGCGCGACAGGGTGGCGAAAAA. Its protein is CASSLARQGGEK. The full CDR3 reads CASSLARQGGEKLFF.

Note on this clone: The sequence runs out 3 residues before the end of the CDR3; the remainder is reconstructed from the germline J gene. This rearrangement joins TRBV6-1 to TRBJ2-1; no firm D call. Trimming left V 3 bases short and J 1 base short, with 13 bases between. The germline CDR1 and CDR2 sequences are MNHNS and SASEGT. The CDR3 is made up of 16 amino acids. The part of the CDR3 DNA that was read is TGTGCCAGCAGTGAGAAGCCACTCCCTTCCTACAATGAG. Translated, it gives CASSEKPLPSYNE. The whole CDR3 sequence is CASSEKPLPSYNEQFF.

In regard to this clone: The read stops 3 residues short of the end of the CDR3; the missing end is completed from the germline J gene. The rearrangement uses TRBV5-1 and TRBJ2-7; D remains ambiguous. The V and J ends lost 1 base and 3 bases respectively, with 8 bases between them. The CDR3 is 13 residues long. The germline CDR1 and CDR2 sequences are SGHRS and YFSETQ. The sequenced part of the CDR3 DNA is TGCGCCAGCAGCTTGACTACTCTCTACGAG. Translating gives CASSLTTLYE. The full CDR3 protein is CASSLTTLYEQYF.